The subject of this entry is one T cell receptor (beta chain). No antigen is known for it. Some clones are missing from TCRdb's copy, which holds only in-frame ones; the method was immunoSEQ multiplex PCR. The table lists over 15,000 clones, roughly four fifths of them singletons. The entry originates in a study of CD4+ T cells in melanoma. Study-level points and caveats: Reportedly, melanoma neoantigen-specific CD4+ T cells showed varied differentiation states. CD8+ T cell, macrophage and B cell function reportedly correlated with neoantigen-specific CD4+ T cells.

V was clipped by 5 bases and J by 8 bases; unmatched bases: 6. Looked up from germline, CDR1 is LNHDA and CDR2 is SQIVND (reference sequence). This CDR3 is built from 14 residues. Material for sequencing was cells from a culture (not recorded whether cultured in vitro). The chain carries TRBV19 and TRBJ1-5; 10 bases agree with TRBD1. This sequence was found in a human donor with melanoma. The DNA of the CDR3 is TGTGCCAGTAGTGCGACAGGGGGCTGGAAGCCCCAGCATTTT. Translating it yields CASSATGGWKPQHF.